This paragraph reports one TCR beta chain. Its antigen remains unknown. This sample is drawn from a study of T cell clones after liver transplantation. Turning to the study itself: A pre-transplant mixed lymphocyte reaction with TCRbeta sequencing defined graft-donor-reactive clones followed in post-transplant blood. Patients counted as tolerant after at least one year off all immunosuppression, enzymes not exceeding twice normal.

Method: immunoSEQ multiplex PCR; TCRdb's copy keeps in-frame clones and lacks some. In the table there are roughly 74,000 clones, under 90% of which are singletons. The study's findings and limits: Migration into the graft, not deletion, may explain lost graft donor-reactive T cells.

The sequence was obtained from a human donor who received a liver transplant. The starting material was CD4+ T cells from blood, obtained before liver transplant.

CDR3 residues: CASSLSYGTDTQYF. CDR3 nucleotide sequence: TGTGCCAGCAGCTTATCGTACGGCACAGATACGCAGTATTTT. The chain couples TRBV7-3 to TRBJ2-3, with D unresolved. V was shortened by 2 bases and J by 1 base, with 7 bases between the two germline ends. This CDR3 has 14 amino acids. In germline, CDR1 is SGHTA, CDR2 FQGTGA.